This entry is about one T cell receptor beta chain. Its antigen is unidentified. Repertoires were generated with immunoSEQ multiplex PCR, while TCRdb's copy carries only in-frame clones and drops some. The sample lists about 140,000 clones; around nine tenths were seen once. The record originates from a study of T cell responses to AZD1222 COVID-19 vaccine. General study findings and limits: Donors were chiefly white British, with a greater number of females, and clonal diversity was perhaps underestimated. The repertoires were collected only after the peak T cell response. Regions 160-218 and 743-854 held dominance among vaccine-associated CD4 TCRs, which spanned spike. The reported proportion of spike-specific TCRs targeting unmutated variant regions was nearly half.

Deletions cut 7 bases from V and 10 bases from J, with 15 bases between. The CDR3 is 13 residues long. CDR1 and CDR2 (germline): SGHRS, YFSETQ. Sequenced here: peripheral blood, sampled on day 0 of AZD1222 vaccination. The chain uses TRBV5-1 and TRBJ1-6; D is ambiguous. The sequence derives from an adult in good health. The CDR3 DNA is TGCGCCAGCCAGACTGAAATAGGATCACCCCTCCACTTT. It is translated as CASQTEIGSPLHF.